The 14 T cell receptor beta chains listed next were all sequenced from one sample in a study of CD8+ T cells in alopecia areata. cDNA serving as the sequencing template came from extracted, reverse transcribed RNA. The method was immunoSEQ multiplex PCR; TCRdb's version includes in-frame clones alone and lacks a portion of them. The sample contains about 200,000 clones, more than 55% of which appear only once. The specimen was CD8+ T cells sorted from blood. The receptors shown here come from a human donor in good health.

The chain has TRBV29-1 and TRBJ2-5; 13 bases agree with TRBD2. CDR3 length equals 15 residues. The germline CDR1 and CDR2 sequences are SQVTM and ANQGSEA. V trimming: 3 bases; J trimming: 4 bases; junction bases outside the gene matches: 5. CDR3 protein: CSVETSGGTRETQYF. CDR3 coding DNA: TGCAGCGTTGAGACTAGCGGGGGGACTAGAGAGACCCAGTACTTC. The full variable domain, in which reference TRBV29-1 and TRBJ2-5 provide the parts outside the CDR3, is SAVISQKPSRDICQRGTSLTIQCQVDSQVTMMFWYRQQPGQSLTLIATANQGSEATYESGFVIDKFPISRPNLTFSTLTVSNMSPEDSSIYLCSVETSGGTRETQYFGPGTRLLVL.

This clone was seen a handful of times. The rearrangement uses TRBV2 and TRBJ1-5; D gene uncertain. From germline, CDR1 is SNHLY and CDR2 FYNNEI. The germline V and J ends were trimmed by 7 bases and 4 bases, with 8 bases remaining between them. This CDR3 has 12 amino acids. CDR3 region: CASNTQNQPQHF. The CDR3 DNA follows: TGTGCCAGCAACACGCAGAATCAGCCCCAGCATTTT.

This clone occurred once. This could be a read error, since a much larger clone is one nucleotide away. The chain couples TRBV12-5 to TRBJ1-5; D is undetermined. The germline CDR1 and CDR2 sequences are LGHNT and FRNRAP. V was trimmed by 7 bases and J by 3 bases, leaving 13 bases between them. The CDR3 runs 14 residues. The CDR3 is CASVPDGSNQPQHF. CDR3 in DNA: TGTGCTAGTGTTCCGGACGGGTCCAATCAGCCCCAGCATTTT.

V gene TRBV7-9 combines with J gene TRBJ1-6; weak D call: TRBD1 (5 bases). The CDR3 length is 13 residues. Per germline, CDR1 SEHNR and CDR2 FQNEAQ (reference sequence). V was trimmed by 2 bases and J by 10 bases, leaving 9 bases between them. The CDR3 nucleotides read TGTGCCAGCAGCTTATATGGGACGTCACCCCTCCACTTT. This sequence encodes CASSLYGTSPLHF.

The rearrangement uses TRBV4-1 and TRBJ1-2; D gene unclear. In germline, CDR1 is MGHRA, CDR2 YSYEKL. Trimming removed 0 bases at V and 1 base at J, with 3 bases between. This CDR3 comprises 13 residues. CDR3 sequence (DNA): TGCGCCAGCAGCCAAGAGGTTAACTATGGCTACACCTTC. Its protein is CASSQEVNYGYTF.

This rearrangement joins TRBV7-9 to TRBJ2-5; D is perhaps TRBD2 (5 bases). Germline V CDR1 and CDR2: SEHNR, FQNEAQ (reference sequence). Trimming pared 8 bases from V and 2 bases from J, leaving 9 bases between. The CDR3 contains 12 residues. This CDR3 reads CASGGGQETQYF. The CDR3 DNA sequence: TGTGCCAGCGGCGGCGGGCAAGAGACCCAGTACTTC.

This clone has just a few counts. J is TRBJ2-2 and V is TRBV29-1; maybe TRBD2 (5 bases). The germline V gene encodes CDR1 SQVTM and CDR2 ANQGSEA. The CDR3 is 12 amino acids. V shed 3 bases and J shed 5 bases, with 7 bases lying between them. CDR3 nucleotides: TGCAGCGTTGAGGGAGAGACCGGGGAGCTGTTTTTT. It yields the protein CSVEGETGELFF.

CDR3 sequence: CASLRDGRVDTEAFF. CDR3 sequence (DNA): TGTGCTAGTCTCAGGGACGGTCGCGTGGACACTGAAGCTTTCTTT. The gene calls are TRBV12-5 and TRBJ1-1, with D possibly being TRBD1 (5 bases). The V gene lost 8 bases and the J gene lost 3 bases, with 19 bases spanning the gap. The CDR3 runs to 15 residues. Germline assignment: CDR1 LGHNT and CDR2 FRNRAP.

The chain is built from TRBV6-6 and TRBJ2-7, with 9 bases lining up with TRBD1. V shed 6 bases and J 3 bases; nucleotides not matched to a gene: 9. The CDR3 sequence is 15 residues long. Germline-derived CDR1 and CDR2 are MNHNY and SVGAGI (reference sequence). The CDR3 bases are TGTGCCAGCAGCCATTACGCGGGACAGGGCTACGAGCAGTACTTC. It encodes CASSHYAGQGYEQYF.

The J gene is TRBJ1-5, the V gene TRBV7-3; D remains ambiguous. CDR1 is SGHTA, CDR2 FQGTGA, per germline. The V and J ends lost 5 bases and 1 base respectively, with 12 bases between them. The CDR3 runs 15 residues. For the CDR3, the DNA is TGTGCCAGCAGCACCCGACCCTTCAGCAATCAGCCCCAGCATTTT. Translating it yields CASSTRPFSNQPQHF.

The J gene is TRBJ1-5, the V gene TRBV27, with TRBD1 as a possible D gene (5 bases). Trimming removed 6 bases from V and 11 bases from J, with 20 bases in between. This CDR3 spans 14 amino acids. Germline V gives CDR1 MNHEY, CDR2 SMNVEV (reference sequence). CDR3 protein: CASSLYGDPEAQHF. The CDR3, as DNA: TGTGCCAGCAGCCTTTATGGGGACCCGGAGGCCCAGCATTTT.

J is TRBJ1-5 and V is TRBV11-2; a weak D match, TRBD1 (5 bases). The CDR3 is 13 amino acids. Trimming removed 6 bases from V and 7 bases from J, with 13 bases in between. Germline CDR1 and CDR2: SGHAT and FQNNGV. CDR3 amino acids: CASSSGRGQPQHF. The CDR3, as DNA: TGTGCCAGCAGTTCAGGGCGGGGACAGCCCCAGCATTTT.

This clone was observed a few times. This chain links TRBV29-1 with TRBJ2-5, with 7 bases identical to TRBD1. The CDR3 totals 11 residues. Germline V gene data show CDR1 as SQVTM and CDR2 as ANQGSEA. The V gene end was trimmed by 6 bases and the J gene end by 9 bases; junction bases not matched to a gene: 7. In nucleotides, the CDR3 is TGCAGCGTCCCCGCCCAGGGGGCCCAGTACTTC. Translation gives CSVPAQGAQYF.

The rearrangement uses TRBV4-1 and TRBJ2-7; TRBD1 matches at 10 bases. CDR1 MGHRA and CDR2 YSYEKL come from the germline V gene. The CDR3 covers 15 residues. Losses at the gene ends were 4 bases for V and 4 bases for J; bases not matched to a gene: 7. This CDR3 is CASSRPGTGEYEQYF. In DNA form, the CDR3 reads TGCGCCAGCAGCCGCCCCGGGACAGGGGAATACGAGCAGTACTTC.